One sample yielded the 31 T cell receptor beta chains listed below, sequenced in a study of cytomegalovirus exposure and HLA in healthy donors. Primers: 60 Vbeta forward and 13 Jbeta reverse. Some clones are missing from TCRdb's copy, which holds only in-frame ones; the method was immunoSEQ multiplex PCR. Of tens of thousands of clones in the sample, more than 80% are singletons; the top ten hold more than 1.3%. Sequenced sample: PBMCs. These receptors were obtained from a young man in good health and CMV-seropositive.

In the case of this clone: Sequence at one end of the junction differs from germline and may be a read error. This sample includes further DNA sequences coding for the same CDR3. This CDR3 reads CATSPRDRGREQYF. The CDR3 nucleotides are TGCGCCACCAGCCCCCGGGACAGGGGCCGAGAGCAGTACTTC. The genes are TRBV15 and TRBJ2-7; 10 nucleotides align to TRBD1. Germline loops: CDR1 LNHNV, CDR2 YYDKDF (reference sequence). The CDR3 totals 14 residues.

The chain has TRBV9 and TRBJ1-5; D is unclear. This CDR3 has 14 amino acids. Germline values: CDR1 SGDLS, CDR2 YYNGEE. Trimming removed 2 bases from V and 0 bases from J, with 6 bases in between. The CDR3 DNA reads as TGTGCCAGCAGCGTTGGCGGTAGCAATCAGCCCCAGCATTTT. Encoded protein: CASSVGGSNQPQHF.

Details on this clone: Sequence at one end of the junction differs from germline and may be a read error. This chain uses TRBV7-9 with TRBJ2-1, with 8 bases identical to TRBD2. The CDR3 length is 14 residues. Germline CDR1 and CDR2: SEHNR and FQNEAQ (reference sequence). The CDR3 coding sequence is TGTTCCAGCAGCTTGAGCGGGAGCGTGGATGAGCAGTTCTTC. This translates into CSSSLSGSVDEQFF.

A note on this clone: The same CDR3 arises from other DNA sequences in this sample as well. The genes are TRBV15 and TRBJ1-4; TRBD1 agrees at 7 bases. Trimming took 1 base from V and 5 from J; bases not matched to a gene: 1. CDR1 and CDR2 (germline): LNHNV, YYDKDF (reference sequence). CDR3 length: 14 amino acids. The CDR3 DNA reads as TGTGCCACCAGCAGAGGACAGGGAAATGAAAAACTGTTTTTT. It specifies CATSRGQGNEKLFF.

V usage is TRBV7-9 and J usage is TRBJ1-1; no clear D gene. Germline V lookup: CDR1 SEHNR, CDR2 FQNEAQ (reference sequence). This CDR3 has 15 residues. Between the trimmed V and J ends, which lost 2 bases and 1 base, there was a span of 11 bases. The CDR3 bases are TGTGCCAGCAGCTTACTCAAACGGAGGAACACTGAAGCTTTCTTT. Amino acid sequence: CASSLLKRRNTEAFF.

The chain links TRBV28 to TRBJ2-1; D unresolved. With 6 bases removed from V and 5 bases from J, the gap between germline ends came to 14 bases. Germline V CDR1 and CDR2: MDHEN, SYDVKM. The CDR3 is 14 amino acids. CDR3 in DNA: TGTGCCAGCAGCCCCTCCAGGTGGCACAATGAGCAGTTCTTC. Encoded protein: CASSPSRWHNEQFF.

This clone was detected once. The chain couples TRBV30 to TRBJ2-1; 7 nucleotides match TRBD1. J gave up 5 bases and V 5 bases, and 6 bases lay outside the gene matches. CDR1 is GTSNPN, CDR2 SVGIG, per germline (reference sequence). The CDR3 is made up of 13 amino acids. The CDR3 sequence: CAWGDSPNNEQFF. The CDR3 bases are TGTGCCTGGGGGGACAGCCCTAACAATGAGCAGTTCTTC.

This chain links TRBV14 with TRBJ1-6, with TRBD1 as a possible D gene (6 bases). Germline lookup yields CDR1 SGHDN and CDR2 FVKESK. Trimming took 4 bases from V and 7 from J, leaving 14 bases between them. This CDR3 contains 15 residues. The CDR3 region has the DNA TGTGCCAGCAGCCTCGACAGGAGGAAGAATTCACCCCTCCACTTT. Its translation is CASSLDRRKNSPLHF.

This clone was recorded only once. The chain combines TRBV10-1 with TRBJ2-7; TRBD1 agrees at 9 bases. The V segment lost 6 bases and the J segment 0 bases; nucleotides outside the gene matches: 9. CDR3 length equals 16 residues. The germline CDR1 and CDR2 sequences are WNHNN and SYGVQD (reference sequence). CDR3 sequence (DNA): TGCGCCAGCAGCGCCCGCGGGACAGGGCGCTCCTACGAGCAGTACTTC. Translated: CASSARGTGRSYEQYF.

V and J are TRBV9 and TRBJ2-3; TRBD2 is a possible D gene (6 bases). Germline loops: CDR1 SGDLS, CDR2 YYNGEE. The CDR3 loop spans 16 amino acids. V gave up 0 bases and J gave up 2 bases, with 13 bases separating them. The CDR3 bases are TGTGCCAGCAGCGTAGCGGGTGGGAGGACCACAGATACGCAGTATTTT. It encodes CASSVAGGRTTDTQYF.

V usage is TRBV6-5 and J usage is TRBJ1-5, with 10 bases lining up with TRBD1. The CDR3 loop spans 15 amino acids. Germline lookup yields CDR1 MNHEY and CDR2 SVGAGI. V lost 5 bases, J lost 6 bases, and 7 bases stayed unmatched. For the CDR3, the DNA is TGTGCCAGCAGTGCCCGGGACAGGGGAGTTCAGCCCCAGCATTTT. It codes for CASSARDRGVQPQHF.

This clone was recorded only once. The chain is built from TRBV5-1 and TRBJ2-2; 9 nucleotides match TRBD1. Germline trimming cut 2 bases from V and 2 bases from J; bases unmatched to any gene: 4. There are 16 residues in the CDR3. From germline, CDR1 is SGHRS and CDR2 YFSETQ. The CDR3, as DNA: TGCGCCAGCAGCTTACAGGGGGCGCAAAACACCGGGGAGCTGTTTTTT. Translated: CASSLQGAQNTGELFF.

This clone was seen once. The chain recombines TRBV11-2 with TRBJ1-1, with TRBD1 identical over 8 bases. Unmatched junction bases numbered 9, after V lost 5 bases and J lost 1 base. The CDR3 spans 16 residues. The germline gives CDR1 SGHAT, CDR2 FQNNGV. CDR3 amino acids: CASSLDRGTGNTEAFF. Written as DNA, the CDR3 is TGTGCCAGCAGCCTTGATCGGGGGACAGGGAACACTGAAGCTTTCTTT.

The V and J genes are TRBV11-2 and TRBJ2-5; D ambiguous. V lost 5 bases and J lost 1, with 8 bases in between. CDR3 length: 13 amino acids. Germline V gives CDR1 SGHAT, CDR2 FQNNGV. The CDR3 DNA follows: TGTGCCAGCAGCCTCTCCCCCCAAGAGACCCAGTACTTC. It codes for CASSLSPQETQYF.

The chain uses TRBV19 and TRBJ1-2, with 9 bases that match TRBD1. This CDR3 region has 13 residues. CDR1 and CDR2 from the germline V gene are LNHDA and SQIVND (reference sequence). V gave up 9 bases and J gave up 3 bases; unmatched junction bases: 5. CDR3 residues: CASRRQGDYGYTF. CDR3 sequence (DNA): TGTGCCAGCAGACGACAGGGGGACTATGGCTACACCTTC.

The sample holds one count of this clone. V gene TRBV4-1 combines with J gene TRBJ2-7, with D tentatively TRBD1 (6 bases). The CDR3 has 18 residues. Trimming left V 1 base short and J 3 bases short, with 22 bases between. Germline lookup yields CDR1 MGHRA and CDR2 YSYEKL. The CDR3 bases are TGCGCCAGCAGCCAAGTTAAAGGGGTGGACAGCCTCTTCTACGAGCAGTACTTC. Translating gives CASSQVKGVDSLFYEQYF.

CDR3 in amino acids: CASSIVAGINQPQHF. CDR3 sequence (DNA): TGTGCCAGTAGTATAGTGGCAGGTATCAATCAGCCCCAGCATTTT. The genes are TRBV19 and TRBJ1-5; the D is unclear. V lost 1 base, J lost 3 bases, and 10 bases lay in between. Germline CDR1 LNHDA, CDR2 SQIVND (reference sequence). This CDR3 contains 15 residues.

The chain's CDR3 is CASSHPQGARTEAFF. In DNA form, the CDR3 reads TGCGCCAGCAGCCACCCACAGGGGGCAAGGACTGAAGCTTTCTTT. V gene TRBV4-1 combines with J gene TRBJ1-1; TRBD1 aligns across 9 bases. The CDR3 covers 15 residues. V shed 3 bases, J shed 5 bases, and the junction held 7 bases outside the gene matches. The germline V gene has CDR1 MGHRA and CDR2 YSYEKL.

Note on this clone: No DNA is shown, since the ends of the CDR3 on it are uncertain; the CDR3 is the one TCRdb lists. This chain joins TRBV7-2 and TRBJ2-7; TRBD1 was called by the table and not checked on the DNA. Germline loops: CDR1 SGHTA, CDR2 FQGNSA. Inclusive of both ends, the CDR3 amounts to 12 amino acids. CDR3 residues: CASSFGTGAKYF.

This chain connects TRBV9 to TRBJ2-3; D gene uncertain. The V end was cut by 5 bases, the J end by 6 bases, with 13 bases between. The V gene's germline CDR1 is SGDLS and CDR2 YYNGEE. The CDR3 totals 13 residues. CDR3 amino acids: CASRRHPRDTQYF. The DNA of the CDR3 is TGTGCCAGCAGGAGACACCCTCGGGATACGCAGTATTTT.

The CDR3 region is CAIRGTSGRGDTQYF. The CDR3 region has the DNA TGTGCCATCAGGGGGACTAGCGGGAGAGGGGATACGCAGTATTTT. This sequence joins TRBV10-3 and TRBJ2-3; 14 bases line up with TRBD2. The CDR3 covers 15 residues. CDR1 is ENHRY, CDR2 SYGVKD, per germline. Trimming removed 6 bases from V and 6 bases from J; junction bases left unmatched: 5.

The rearrangement uses TRBV6-5 and TRBJ1-2; D remains ambiguous. Between the trimmed V and J ends, which lost 6 bases and 4 bases, there was a span of 6 bases. This CDR3 comprises 11 residues. The V gene's germline CDR1 is MNHEY and CDR2 SVGAGI. The CDR3 DNA is TGTGCCAGCAGAAGCATCTATGGCTACACCTTC. Protein: CASRSIYGYTF.

The V and J genes are TRBV2 and TRBJ2-7, with D hard to call. The CDR3 sequence is 13 residues long. With 1 base removed from V and 3 bases from J, the gap between germline ends came to 7 bases. Germline lookup yields CDR1 SNHLY and CDR2 FYNNEI. CDR3 DNA sequence: TGTGCCAGCAGTGAAGGCGTCCGCTACGAGCAGTACTTC. This gives the protein CASSEGVRYEQYF.

The J gene is TRBJ2-2, the V gene TRBV2; 7 nucleotides agree with TRBD1. This CDR3 is 13 amino acids long. After removal of 7 bases from V and 7 bases from J, the junction contained 6 bases not matched to a gene. The V gene's germline CDR1 is SNHLY and CDR2 FYNNEI. CDR3 sequence (DNA): TGTGCCAGCACCCCAGGGGGTGTCGGGGAGCTGTTTTTT. It is translated as CASTPGGVGELFF.

The V and J genes are TRBV6-1 and TRBJ1-5; 8 bases are shared with TRBD1. Germline CDR1 is MNHNS and CDR2 is SASEGT. Losses at the gene ends were 8 bases for V and 4 bases for J; bases not matched to a gene: 4. CDR3 size: 13 residues. In nucleotides, the CDR3 is TGTGCCAGCGGTAGACAGGGGAATCAGCCCCAGCATTTT. Translation gives CASGRQGNQPQHF.

There are a few counts of this clone. V and J are TRBV7-2 and TRBJ2-3, with TRBD2 matching 8 bases. This CDR3 has 15 amino acids. CDR1 is SGHTA, CDR2 FQGNSA, per germline. The junction had 9 bases not matched to a gene; V was cut back by 1 base and J by 9 bases. CDR3 nucleotides: TGTGCCAGCAGCTTAGAGGGTAGCGGGATAGGGACGCAGTATTTT. Its protein is CASSLEGSGIGTQYF.

The chain carries TRBV5-1 and TRBJ2-7; 8 bases fit TRBD1. The J segment lost 1 base and the V segment lost 4 bases, leaving 4 bases of the junction unmatched. This CDR3 comprises 14 residues. In germline, CDR1 is SGHRS, CDR2 YFSETQ. CDR3 sequence: CASSPGQGSYEQYF. The CDR3 DNA reads TGCGCCAGCAGCCCCGGACAGGGATCCTACGAGCAGTACTTC.

J is TRBJ2-2 and V is TRBV6-1, with 7 bases matching TRBD1. Germline CDR1 and CDR2: MNHNS and SASEGT. The CDR3 sequence is 16 residues long. After removal of 2 bases from V and 0 bases from J, the junction contained 3 bases not matched to a gene. The CDR3 sequence is CASSEFGTANTGELFF. The CDR3 coding sequence is TGTGCCAGCAGTGAATTCGGGACAGCGAACACCGGGGAGCTGTTTTTT.

CDR3 in DNA: TGCGCCAGCAGCTACCTAGCGGGAGTAGATGAGCAGTTCTTC. Translating it yields CASSYLAGVDEQFF. This chain joins TRBV5-1 and TRBJ2-1, with TRBD2 matching over 10 bases. The CDR3 consists of 14 residues. The trim removed 3 bases at V and 8 bases at J, leaving 5 bases unmatched. The V gene's germline CDR1 is SGHRS and CDR2 YFSETQ.

The chain uses TRBV30 and TRBJ2-5; D may be TRBD2 (6 bases). CDR3 size: 16 residues. V lost 2 bases, J lost 2 bases, and 18 bases lay in between. Germline V gene sequence: CDR1 GTSNPN, CDR2 SVGIG (reference sequence). The CDR3 bases are TGTGCCTGGAGTCTTTGGCGGGAAGGGGCTCAAGAGACCCAGTACTTC. Translation: CAWSLWREGAQETQYF.

The chain carries TRBV29-1 and TRBJ2-4; 11 nucleotides line up with TRBD2. The germline CDR1 and CDR2 sequences are SQVTM and ANQGSEA. With 4 bases clipped from V and 8 bases from J, the junction kept 7 bases outside the gene matches. The CDR3 length is 14 residues. CDR3 protein: CSVGPSGRRDIQYF. CDR3 nucleotide sequence: TGCAGCGTTGGACCTAGCGGGAGGAGAGACATTCAGTACTTC. Supplemented by reference TRBV29-1 and TRBJ2-4, the full variable domain reads SAVISQKPSRDICQRGTSLTIQCQVDSQVTMMFWYRQQPGQSLTLIATANQGSEATYESGFVIDKFPISRPNLTFSTLTVSNMSPEDSSIYLCSVGPSGRRDIQYFGAGTRLSVL.